Below, 25 T cell receptor beta chains from the same sample are listed, as sequenced in a study of OX40 agonist ivuxolimab in advanced cancers. Profiled with immunoSEQ multiplex PCR; TCRdb holds only in-frame clones, not every one. The sample lists 85,000 to 95,000 clones; 91% were seen once. Sequenced here: CD4+ or CD8+ T cells sorted from blood, sampled in a trial of the OX40 agonist ivuxolimab. The receptors were gathered from an adult with an advanced solid tumor such as melanoma, head and neck, liver or kidney cancer.

V gene TRBV6-5 combines with J gene TRBJ1-5; 7 positions match TRBD1. The CDR3 runs to 14 residues. Trimming removed 6 bases from V and 4 bases from J; junction bases left unmatched: 6. The germline V gene has CDR1 MNHEY and CDR2 SVGAGI. CDR3 in DNA: TGTGCCAGCAGCCCCGACAGGGATAATCAGCCCCAGCATTTT. Protein: CASSPDRDNQPQHF.

This chain uses TRBV6-5 with TRBJ1-1; possibly TRBD1 for D (6 bases). With 6 bases removed from V and 1 base from J, the gap between germline ends came to 15 bases. Per germline, CDR1 MNHEY and CDR2 SVGAGI. This CDR3 contains 15 residues. The CDR3 reads CASSLGGRTNTEAFF. CDR3 coding DNA: TGTGCCAGCAGCCTAGGGGGACGGACGAACACTGAAGCTTTCTTT.

A remark on this clone: Compared with germline, one end of the junction differs, possibly owing to a read error. V gene TRBV7-2 combines with J gene TRBJ2-5; D not certain. Germline V CDR1 and CDR2: SGHTA, FQGNSA. This CDR3 is 12 amino acids long. The CDR3 reads CASSLDKIQWDF. CDR3 bases: TGTGCCAGCAGCTTAGACAAAATACAATGGGACTTC.

The table lists this clone with a count of one. V and J are TRBV5-1 and TRBJ2-3; D uncertain. In germline, CDR1 is SGHRS, CDR2 YFSETQ. CDR3 length equals 14 residues. V lost 0 bases to trimming and J lost 3 bases, with 8 bases between them. The CDR3 loop is CASSLVGFTDTQYF. The CDR3 DNA is TGCGCCAGCAGCTTGGTGGGGTTTACAGATACGCAGTATTTT.

The chain links TRBV4-3 to TRBJ2-6, with 9 bases fitting TRBD2. Looked up from germline, CDR1 is LGHNA and CDR2 is YSLEER. This CDR3 region has 19 residues. Losses at the gene ends were 0 bases for V and 0 bases for J; bases not matched to a gene: 6. The DNA for the CDR3 is TGCGCCAGCAGCCAAGATGCCCTAGCGGGGACCTCTGGGGCCAACGTCCTGACTTTC. Translating gives CASSQDALAGTSGANVLTF.

The J gene is TRBJ2-7, the V gene TRBV5-4; 11 bases agree with TRBD2. J gave up 6 bases and V 5 bases, and 10 bases lay outside the gene matches. Germline CDR1 reads SGHNT; CDR2 reads YYREEE (reference sequence). The CDR3 loop spans 15 amino acids. CDR3 residues: CASRKTSGSSLEQYF. The CDR3 bases are TGTGCCAGCAGAAAAACTAGCGGGAGTTCGCTCGAGCAGTACTTC. The full variable domain, its missing parts supplied by reference TRBV5-4 and TRBJ2-7, is ETGVTQSPTHLIKTRGQQVTLRCSSQSGHNTVSWYQQALGQGPQFIFQYYREEENGRGNFPPRFSGLQFPNYSSELNVNALELDDSALYLCASRKTSGSSLEQYFGPGTRLTVT.

The V and J genes are TRBV10-2 and TRBJ1-4; D not resolved. CDR3 length: 14 residues. CDR1 is WSHSY, CDR2 SAAADI, per germline. V was cut by 5 bases and J by 1 base, with 8 bases left in between. CDR3 amino acids: CASSWTETNEKLFF. CDR3 sequence (DNA): TGCGCCAGCAGTTGGACGGAAACTAATGAAAAACTGTTTTTT.

This clone was recorded once. The CDR3 spells CASSYLREERNEQFF. The CDR3 DNA follows: TGTGCCAGCAGTTACCTGCGGGAGGAACGCAATGAGCAGTTCTTC. V gene TRBV6-6 combines with J gene TRBJ2-1, with 8 nucleotides matching TRBD2. Germline assignment: CDR1 MNHNY and CDR2 SVGAGI (reference sequence). V was clipped by 2 bases and J by 6 bases; unmatched bases: 6. The CDR3 spans 15 residues.

This clone has only one observation. The chain carries TRBV18 and TRBJ2-5; 7 nucleotides align to TRBD1. The CDR3 is 15 amino acids. Germline V gene sequence: CDR1 KGHSH, CDR2 LQKENI. J was trimmed by 4 bases and V by 5 bases; bases with no gene match: 10. The CDR3 reads CASSTGTVDGETQYF. CDR3 DNA: TGTGCCAGCTCAACAGGGACAGTCGATGGAGAGACCCAGTACTTC.

This clone appeared once. The sample has other DNA sequences that encode this CDR3 too. The chain employs TRBV28 and TRBJ1-1; D remains unclear. V gave up 3 bases and J gave up 0 bases, with 2 bases separating them. The CDR3 sequence is 12 residues long. The germline gives CDR1 MDHEN, CDR2 SYDVKM. In DNA, the CDR3 is TGTGCCAGCAGTTTGATGAACACTGAAGCTTTCTTT. Translated: CASSLMNTEAFF.

The CDR3 region has the DNA TGTGCCAGCAGCTCCAGGGGTGAAGCTTTCTTT. It codes for CASSSRGEAFF. The chain combines TRBV7-2 with TRBJ1-1, with D possibly TRBD1 on 6 matching bases. This CDR3 is 11 amino acids long. Germline lookup yields CDR1 SGHTA and CDR2 FQGNSA. Trimming took off 4 bases at V and 7 bases at J, with 7 bases between the two ends.

The chain combines TRBV2 with TRBJ2-5; the D gene is possibly TRBD2 (5 bases). The length of the CDR3 is 13 residues. The V end was cut by 5 bases, the J end by 5 bases, with 12 bases between. Germline V gives CDR1 SNHLY, CDR2 FYNNEI. The CDR3 DNA reads TGTGCCAGCAGTTTGACGGGAAGGGAGACCCAGTACTTC. Protein: CASSLTGRETQYF.

In its sample, this clone was seen once. The chain links TRBV7-9 to TRBJ1-1, with a possible D match to TRBD1 (5 bases). Germline values: CDR1 SEHNR, CDR2 FQNEAQ (reference sequence). This CDR3 has 14 amino acids. Deletions cut 3 bases from V and 5 bases from J, with 13 bases between. The CDR3 spells CASSFQGDGTEAFF. As DNA, the CDR3 is TGTGCCAGCAGCTTTCAAGGGGATGGGACTGAAGCTTTCTTT.

A few counts support this clone. V gene TRBV5-1 combines with J gene TRBJ1-5; D might be TRBD1 (5 bases). Germline CDR1 SGHRS, CDR2 YFSETQ. The germline V and J ends were trimmed by 2 bases and 0 bases, with 18 bases remaining between them. The CDR3 extends over 18 amino acids. The CDR3 nucleotides read TGCGCCAGCAGCTTAAGGGACTTGATACCCGATAGCAATCAGCCCCAGCATTTT. Amino acid sequence: CASSLRDLIPDSNQPQHF.

This chain connects TRBV9 to TRBJ2-1, with D perhaps matching TRBD1 (5 bases). This CDR3 contains 15 residues. Trimming cost V 5 bases and J 8 bases, with 20 bases left between them. CDR1 SGDLS and CDR2 YYNGEE come from the germline V gene. CDR3 in DNA: TGTGCCAGCAGTAAAACAGGTATATCGGTGGATGAGCAGTTCTTC. The encoded protein is CASSKTGISVDEQFF.

V usage is TRBV28 and J usage is TRBJ1-2; D gene unclear. CDR3 size: 15 residues. V was trimmed by 6 bases and J by 4 bases, leaving 18 bases between them. The V gene's germline CDR1 is MDHEN and CDR2 SYDVKM. This CDR3 reads CASSPGPSRAYGYTF. The CDR3 DNA reads as TGTGCCAGCAGCCCCGGCCCCTCACGGGCCTATGGCTACACCTTC.

This clone was recorded only once. The CDR3 coding sequence is TGTGCCACCCGAAAGACAGGAACCTATGGCTACACCTTC. It encodes CATRKTGTYGYTF. The V and J genes are TRBV19 and TRBJ1-2, with D perhaps matching TRBD1 (6 bases). The CDR3 runs to 13 residues. V was cut by 10 bases and J by 4 bases, with 16 bases left in between. CDR1 and CDR2 from the germline V gene are LNHDA and SQIVND (reference sequence).

In this sample, this clone turned up once. The chain links TRBV19 to TRBJ2-7; D call uncertain. The germline CDR1 and CDR2 sequences are LNHDA and SQIVND (reference sequence). The V end lost 3 bases, the J end lost 3 bases, and 9 bases lay between the germline ends. The CDR3 has 13 amino acids. CDR3 sequence (DNA): TGTGCCAGTAGTATTGTGTGGGGCTACGAGCAGTACTTC. Its translation: CASSIVWGYEQYF.

For the CDR3, the DNA is TGTGCCAGCAGCTCTAGAGGCCCAGCGGAGCAGTTCTTC. This encodes CASSSRGPAEQFF. V gene TRBV7-2 combines with J gene TRBJ2-1; D not resolved. The V end lost 4 bases, the J end lost 10 bases, and 14 bases lay between the germline ends. Germline assignment: CDR1 SGHTA and CDR2 FQGNSA. The CDR3 loop spans 13 amino acids.

V gene TRBV18 combines with J gene TRBJ2-7, with D possibly matching TRBD1 (6 bases). The CDR3 loop spans 15 amino acids. Per germline, CDR1 KGHSH and CDR2 LQKENI. The V end was cut by 6 bases, the J end by 2 bases, with 17 bases between. The CDR3 DNA is TGTGCCAGCTCTCCCGAGGGGGTGACTACCTACGAGCAGTACTTC. This encodes CASSPEGVTTYEQYF.

The chain carries TRBV7-8 and TRBJ1-1; no reliable D call. V dropped 1 base and J dropped 2 bases, with 8 bases sitting between them. This CDR3 region has 14 residues. Germline values: CDR1 SGHVS, CDR2 FQNEAQ. The CDR3 region has the DNA TGTGCCAGCAGCTTAGGGTATGATAACACTGAAGCTTTCTTT. Protein product: CASSLGYDNTEAFF.

CDR3 loop: CASSLGKGGRDSPLHF. The CDR3 DNA reads TGTGCCAGCAGCTTAGGGAAGGGGGGGCGAGATTCACCCCTCCACTTT. The chain is built from TRBV11-2 and TRBJ1-6; perhaps TRBD1 as D (6 bases). CDR1 and CDR2 from the germline V gene are SGHAT and FQNNGV. The CDR3 has 16 residues. Trimming removed 1 base from V and 8 bases from J, with 15 bases in between.

The genes are TRBV10-1 and TRBJ2-7; D call uncertain. The CDR3 totals 13 residues. The V end lost 11 bases, the J end lost 4 bases, and 18 bases lay between the germline ends. From germline, CDR1 is WNHNN and CDR2 SYGVQD (reference sequence). The chain's CDR3 is CASPDERLYEQYF. CDR3 in DNA: TGCGCCTCTCCGGACGAGAGGTTGTACGAGCAGTACTTC.

In the case of this clone: At one of its ends the junction is not consistent with the germline gene, which may arise from a read error. The rearrangement uses TRBV7-7 and TRBJ2-3; D is ambiguous. CDR3 size: 13 residues. Germline V lookup: CDR1 SSHAT, CDR2 FNYEAQ (reference sequence). The chain's CDR3 is CASSQVGTDTQYF. The CDR3 nucleotides read TGTGCTAGCAGCCAAGTGGGGACAGATACGCAGTATTTT.

The rearrangement joins TRBV9 to TRBJ1-2, with TRBD1 as a possible D gene (6 bases). Germline lookup yields CDR1 SGDLS and CDR2 YYNGEE. With 3 bases removed from V and 4 bases from J, the gap between germline ends came to 13 bases. CDR3 length: 14 amino acids. CDR3 sequence: CASSERGQGYGYTF. In nucleotides, the CDR3 is TGTGCCAGCAGCGAGCGGGGGCAGGGCTATGGCTACACCTTC.